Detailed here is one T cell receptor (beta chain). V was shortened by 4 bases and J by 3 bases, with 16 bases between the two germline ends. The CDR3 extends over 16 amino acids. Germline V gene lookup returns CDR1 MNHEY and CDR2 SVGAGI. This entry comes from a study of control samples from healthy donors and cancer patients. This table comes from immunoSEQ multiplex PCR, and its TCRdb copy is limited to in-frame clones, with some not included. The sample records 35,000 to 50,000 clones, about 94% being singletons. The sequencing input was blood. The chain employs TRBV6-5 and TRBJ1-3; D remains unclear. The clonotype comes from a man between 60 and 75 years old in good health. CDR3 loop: CASSLIGVNSGNTIYF. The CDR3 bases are TGTGCCAGCAGTTTGATTGGGGTAAACAGTGGAAACACCATATATTTT.